This T cell receptor beta chain emerged from a study of blood T cell repertoires in COVID-19. About the research overall: From T cells, B-cell-depleted T cells, or PBMCs came the material, which was cDNA or gDNA.

V dropped 6 bases and J dropped 3; count of bases not matched to a gene: 4. Germline assignment: CDR1 SNHLY and CDR2 FYNNEI. The CDR3 has 14 amino acids. Here immunoSEQ multiplex PCR was the method, and the copy in TCRdb shows in-frame clones only, minus some. The table records approximately 10,000 clones, approximately 84% of them present only once. Sequencing used peripheral blood. The genes are TRBV2 and TRBJ2-1; 8 nucleotides agree with TRBD2. This clonotype was sampled from a man aged 50 to 59 with active COVID-19. CDR3 bases: TGTGCCAGCAGGGATAGCGGGAACTACAATGAGCAGTTCTTC. It codes for CASRDSGNYNEQFF.